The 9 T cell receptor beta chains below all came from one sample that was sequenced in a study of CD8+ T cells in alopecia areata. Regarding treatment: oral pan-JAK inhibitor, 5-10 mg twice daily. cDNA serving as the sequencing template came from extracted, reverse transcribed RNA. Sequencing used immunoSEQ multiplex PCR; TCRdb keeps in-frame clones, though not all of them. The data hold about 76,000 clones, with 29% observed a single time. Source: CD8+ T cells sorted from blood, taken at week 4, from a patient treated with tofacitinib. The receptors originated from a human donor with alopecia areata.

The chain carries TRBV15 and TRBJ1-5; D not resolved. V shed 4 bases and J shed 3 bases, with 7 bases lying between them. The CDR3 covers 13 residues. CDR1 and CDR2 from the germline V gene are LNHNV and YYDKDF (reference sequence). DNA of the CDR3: TGTGCCACCAGCACCGGGGACAATCAGCCCCAGCATTTT. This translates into CATSTGDNQPQHF.

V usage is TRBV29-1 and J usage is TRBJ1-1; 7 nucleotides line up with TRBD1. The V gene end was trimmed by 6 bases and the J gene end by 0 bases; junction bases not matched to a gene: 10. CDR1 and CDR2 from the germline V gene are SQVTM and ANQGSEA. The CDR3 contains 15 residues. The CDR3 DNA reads TGCAGCGTGGGTCGGACAGGCCGCATGAACACTGAAGCTTTCTTT. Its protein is CSVGRTGRMNTEAFF.

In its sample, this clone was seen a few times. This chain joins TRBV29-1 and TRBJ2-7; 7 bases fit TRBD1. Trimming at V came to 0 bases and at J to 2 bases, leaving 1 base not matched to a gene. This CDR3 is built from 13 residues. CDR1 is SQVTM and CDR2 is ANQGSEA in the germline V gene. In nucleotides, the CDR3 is TGCAGCGTTGAAGAGGGGACAGCCTACGAGCAGTACTTC. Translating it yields CSVEEGTAYEQYF.

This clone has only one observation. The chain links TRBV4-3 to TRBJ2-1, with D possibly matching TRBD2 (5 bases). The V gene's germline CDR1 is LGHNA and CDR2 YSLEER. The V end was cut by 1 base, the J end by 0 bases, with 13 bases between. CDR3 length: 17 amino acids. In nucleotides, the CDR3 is TGCGCCAGCAGCCAAGCAAGCGGAGGCCGCTCCTACAATGAGCAGTTCTTC. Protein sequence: CASSQASGGRSYNEQFF.

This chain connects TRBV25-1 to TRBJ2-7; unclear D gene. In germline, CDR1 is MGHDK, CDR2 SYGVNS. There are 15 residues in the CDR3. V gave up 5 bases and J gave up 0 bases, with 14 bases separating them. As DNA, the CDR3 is TGTGCCAGCAGTCTTGGGTCTTACTACTCCTACGAGCAGTACTTC. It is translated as CASSLGSYYSYEQYF.

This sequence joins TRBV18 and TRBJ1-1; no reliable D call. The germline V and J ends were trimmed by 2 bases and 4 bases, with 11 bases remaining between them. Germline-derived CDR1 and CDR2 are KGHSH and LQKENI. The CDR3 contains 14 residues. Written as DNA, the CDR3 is TGTGCCAGCTCACCAGGGATTTGGGGCACTGAAGCTTTCTTT. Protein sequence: CASSPGIWGTEAFF. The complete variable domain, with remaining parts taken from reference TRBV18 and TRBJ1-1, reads NAGVMQNPRHLVRRRGQEARLRCSPMKGHSHVYWYRQLPEEGLKFMVYLQKENIIDESGMPKERFSAEFPKEGPSILRIQQVVRGDSAAYFCASSPGIWGTEAFFGQGTRLTVV.

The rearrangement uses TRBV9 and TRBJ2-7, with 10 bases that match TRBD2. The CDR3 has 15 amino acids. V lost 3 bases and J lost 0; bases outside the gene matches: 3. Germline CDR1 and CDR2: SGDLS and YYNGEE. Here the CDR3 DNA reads TGTGCCAGCAGCGCACTAGCGGGACCCTCCTACGAGCAGTACTTC. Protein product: CASSALAGPSYEQYF.

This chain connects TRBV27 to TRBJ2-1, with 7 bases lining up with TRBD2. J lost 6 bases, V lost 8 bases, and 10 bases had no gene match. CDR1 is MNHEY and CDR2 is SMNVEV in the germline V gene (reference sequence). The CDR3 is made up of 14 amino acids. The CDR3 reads CASAIAGPINEQFF. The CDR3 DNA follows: TGTGCCAGCGCTATAGCGGGCCCGATCAATGAGCAGTTCTTC.

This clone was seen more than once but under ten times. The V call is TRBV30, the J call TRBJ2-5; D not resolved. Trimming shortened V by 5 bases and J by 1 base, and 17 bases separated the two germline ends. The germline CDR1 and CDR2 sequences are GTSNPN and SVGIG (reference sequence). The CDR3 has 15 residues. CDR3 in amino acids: CAWPPLTKVQETQYF. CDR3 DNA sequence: TGTGCCTGGCCCCCGTTAACAAAGGTCCAAGAGACCCAGTACTTC.